A selection of T cell receptor beta chains follows, all from one sample in a study of blood T cell repertoires in COVID-19. Using immunoSEQ multiplex PCR, the repertoire was profiled, and TCRdb retains in-frame clones only, with some absent. The sample has hundreds of thousands of clones; more than 75% are singletons. Sequencing was carried out using PBMCs or T cells enriched from blood (not recorded which). The receptors derive from a woman in her sixties or seventies in a cohort exposed to, infected with or recovered from COVID-19 (not recorded which). The CDR3 runs from the conserved cysteine through the conserved F or W. The order of the fields is D gene, J gene, V gene, clone size, CDR3 DNA, CDR3 protein. A D gene is named only where the DNA matches it firmly. Some rows have no size entry. The others give once, few or many, or a class for an expanded clone.

D gene: .; J gene: TRBJ1-2; V gene: TRBV5-1; clone size: .; CDR3 DNA: TGCGCCAGCAGCTTGCTCGGACAAAGCTATGGCTACACCTTC; CDR3 protein: CASSLLGQSYGYTF
D gene: TRBD1; J gene: TRBJ2-1; V gene: TRBV11-2; clone size: .; CDR3 DNA: TGTGCCAGCAGCTTAGAAGTGACAGGGATGAACAATGAGCAGTTCTTC; CDR3 protein: CASSLEVTGMNNEQFF
D gene: .; J gene: TRBJ2-1; V gene: TRBV12-3/TRBV12-4; clone size: .; CDR3 DNA: TGTGCCAGCAGTTTACGGGGTGAGCAGTTCTTC; CDR3 protein: CASSLRGEQFF
D gene: .; J gene: TRBJ1-1; V gene: TRBV5-6; clone size: once; CDR3 DNA: TGTGCCAGCAGCTTGGATGCGTGGGAGGGCCGGGTAGCTTTCTTT; CDR3 protein: CASSLDAWEGRVAFF
D gene: TRBD1; J gene: TRBJ2-7; V gene: TRBV2; clone size: .; CDR3 DNA: TGTGCCAGCAAAACCCTGCTCGACAGGGTATCCTACGAGCAGTACTTC; CDR3 protein: CASKTLLDRVSYEQYF
D gene: TRBD2; J gene: TRBJ2-7; V gene: TRBV7-9; clone size: .; CDR3 DNA: TGTGCCAGCAGCTTACCGGCTAGCGGGATGTACGAGCAGTACTTC; CDR3 protein: CASSLPASGMYEQYF
D gene: .; J gene: TRBJ2-1; V gene: TRBV6-2/TRBV6-3; clone size: once; CDR3 DNA: TGTGCCAGCAGTGACGAGGCGACTTCGATCTACAATGAGCAGTTCTTC; CDR3 protein: CASSDEATSIYNEQFF
D gene: .; J gene: TRBJ2-7; V gene: TRBV28; clone size: .; CDR3 DNA: TGTGCCAGCAGTTTAGGAGGGAGCTCCTACGAGCAGTACTTC; CDR3 protein: CASSLGGSSYEQYF
D gene: TRBD1; J gene: TRBJ1-2; V gene: TRBV28; clone size: .; CDR3 DNA: TGTGCCAGCAGTTTAGGACAGGGGGCGAGGGGCTACACCTTC; CDR3 protein: CASSLGQGARGYTF
D gene: .; J gene: TRBJ1-6; V gene: TRBV6-5; clone size: once; CDR3 DNA: TGTGCCAGCAGACGCGGTAATTCACCCCTCCACTTT; CDR3 protein: CASRRGNSPLHF
D gene: TRBD1; J gene: TRBJ2-1; V gene: TRBV7-9; clone size: .; CDR3 DNA: TGTGCCAGCAGCTTAGCGTGGACAGGGGAGGACAATGAGCAGTTCTTC; CDR3 protein: CASSLAWTGEDNEQFF
D gene: TRBD1; J gene: TRBJ2-7; V gene: TRBV3-1/TRBV3-2; clone size: .; CDR3 DNA: TGTGCCAGCAGCCCCCGGGGACAGTCCTACGAGCAGTACTTC; CDR3 protein: CASSPRGQSYEQYF
D gene: .; J gene: TRBJ2-7; V gene: TRBV14; clone size: .; CDR3 DNA: TGTGCCAGCAGCGGAGCCTACGAGCAGTACTTC; CDR3 protein: CASSGAYEQYF
D gene: TRBD2; J gene: TRBJ2-3; V gene: TRBV14; clone size: .; CDR3 DNA: TGTGCCAGCAGCCAAGGCCTTTACCTAGCGGGAGGGACGGATACGCAGTATTTT; CDR3 protein: CASSQGLYLAGGTDTQYF
D gene: .; J gene: TRBJ1-1; V gene: TRBV10-3; clone size: .; CDR3 DNA: TGTGCCATCAGATCCGACAGGACGAACACTGAAGCTTTCTTT; CDR3 protein: CAIRSDRTNTEAFF
D gene: TRBD1; J gene: TRBJ1-2; V gene: TRBV27; clone size: .; CDR3 DNA: TGTGCCAGCAGTCCGCAGGGGGCGGAAGGCTACACCTTC; CDR3 protein: CASSPQGAEGYTF
D gene: .; J gene: TRBJ2-1; V gene: TRBV18; clone size: once; CDR3 DNA: TGTGCCAGCTCACTTGACTCACCAGCGGCGAAATACAATGAGCAGTTCTTC; CDR3 protein: CASSLDSPAAKYNEQFF
D gene: .; J gene: TRBJ2-5; V gene: TRBV11-2; clone size: .; CDR3 DNA: TGTGCCAGCAGCAGGGAGGAGGTGACCCAGTACTTC; CDR3 protein: CASSREEVTQYF
D gene: .; J gene: TRBJ2-3; V gene: TRBV28; clone size: .; CDR3 DNA: TGTGCCAGCAGTAAATATCCTAGCACAGATACGCAGTATTTT; CDR3 protein: CASSKYPSTDTQYF
D gene: TRBD1; J gene: TRBJ1-5; V gene: TRBV10-2; clone size: .; CDR3 DNA: TGCGCCAGCAGGAATTATGCCAGGGGGCTGGGTCAGCCCCAGCATTTT; CDR3 protein: CASRNYARGLGQPQHF
D gene: .; J gene: TRBJ1-1; V gene: TRBV12-3/TRBV12-4; clone size: .; CDR3 DNA: TGTGCCAGCAGTCTCGGACACCTTGAAGCTTTCTTT; CDR3 protein: CASSLGHLEAFF
D gene: .; J gene: TRBJ1-1; V gene: TRBV5-5; clone size: .; CDR3 DNA: TGTGCCAGCAGCCGCTCCACAGGGACCAGGACTGAAGCTTTCTTT; CDR3 protein: CASSRSTGTRTEAFF
D gene: .; J gene: TRBJ2-5; V gene: TRBV5-6; clone size: .; CDR3 DNA: TGTGCCAGCAGCCGGTTCGTGGGCAGGGAGACCCAGTACTTC; CDR3 protein: CASSRFVGRETQYF
D gene: TRBD1; J gene: TRBJ1-2; V gene: TRBV4-2; clone size: .; CDR3 DNA: TGTGCCAGCAGCCAAACCACAGGGGGCTATGGCTACACCTTC; CDR3 protein: CASSQTTGGYGYTF
D gene: TRBD2; J gene: TRBJ2-5; V gene: TRBV24-1; clone size: .; CDR3 DNA: TGTGCCACCAGTGATCCCCGGGGAGCGGGAGCGGAGACCCAGTACTTC; CDR3 protein: CATSDPRGAGAETQYF
D gene: .; J gene: TRBJ2-7; V gene: TRBV28; clone size: .; CDR3 DNA: TGTGCCAGCAGTTTCGGGAGCTCCTACGAGCAGTACTTC; CDR3 protein: CASSFGSSYEQYF
D gene: .; J gene: TRBJ2-1; V gene: TRBV28; clone size: .; CDR3 DNA: TGTGCCAGCAGGCCGGGCGGGAACTACAATGAGCAGTTCTTC; CDR3 protein: CASRPGGNYNEQFF
D gene: TRBD2; J gene: TRBJ2-2; V gene: TRBV11-2; clone size: .; CDR3 DNA: TGTGCCAGCAGCCGAGCGGGAGAGAGCACCGGGGAGCTGTTTTTT; CDR3 protein: CASSRAGESTGELFF
D gene: .; J gene: TRBJ2-1; V gene: TRBV7-2; clone size: .; CDR3 DNA: TGTGCCAGCAGCTTAGAGTATTACAGAAACAATGAGCAGTTCTTC; CDR3 protein: CASSLEYYRNNEQFF
D gene: TRBD1; J gene: TRBJ1-1; V gene: TRBV19; clone size: .; CDR3 DNA: TGTGCCAGTAGTACCAGGGGGTCCGCTTTCTTT; CDR3 protein: CASSTRGSAFF
D gene: TRBD1; J gene: TRBJ1-1; V gene: TRBV5-1; clone size: once; CDR3 DNA: TGCGCCAGCCACCGCGGACAGGGGGCATCGATGAACACTGAAGCTTTCTTT; CDR3 protein: CASHRGQGASMNTEAFF
D gene: TRBD2; J gene: TRBJ2-1; V gene: TRBV10-2; clone size: .; CDR3 DNA: TGCGCCAGCACACTAGCGGAATACAATGAGCAGTTCTTC; CDR3 protein: CASTLAEYNEQFF
D gene: TRBD2; J gene: TRBJ2-1; V gene: TRBV27; clone size: .; CDR3 DNA: TGTGCCAGCAGGCCCTCAGCGGGACTGGGGCCGAATGAGCAGTTCTTC; CDR3 protein: CASRPSAGLGPNEQFF
D gene: TRBD1; J gene: TRBJ1-6; V gene: TRBV7-8; clone size: .; CDR3 DNA: TGTGCCAGCAGCTTAGGAGGGGGCGGTTCACCCCTCCACTTT; CDR3 protein: CASSLGGGGSPLHF
D gene: .; J gene: TRBJ2-3; V gene: TRBV21-1; clone size: .; CDR3 DNA: TGTGCCAGCAGCAAAGTAGGGTGGGGACTAGTCGCAGATACGCAGTATTTT; CDR3 protein: CASSKVGWGLVADTQYF
D gene: TRBD2; J gene: TRBJ2-1; V gene: TRBV12-5; clone size: .; CDR3 DNA: TGTGCTAGTGGTTCGCCTTGGATAGCGGGAGGGCCGACGGGCCGCTGCGATGAGCAGTTCTTC; CDR3 protein: CASGSPWIAGGPTGRCDEQFF
D gene: .; J gene: TRBJ1-2; V gene: TRBV27; clone size: .; CDR3 DNA: TGTGCCAGCAGTTTACGGGGGGACTATGGCTACACCTTC; CDR3 protein: CASSLRGDYGYTF
D gene: .; J gene: TRBJ2-2; V gene: TRBV19; clone size: .; CDR3 DNA: TGTGCCAGTACCCTCTACGAAGGGAGGACACCGGGGGAGCTGTTTTTT; CDR3 protein: CASTLYEGRTPGELFF
D gene: TRBD2; J gene: TRBJ2-7; V gene: TRBV9; clone size: once; CDR3 DNA: TGTGCCAGCAGCCCCGGGACTAGCGGGAGGGCGGGATCCGAGCAGTACTTC; CDR3 protein: CASSPGTSGRAGSEQYF
D gene: TRBD1; J gene: TRBJ2-1; V gene: TRBV28; clone size: once; CDR3 DNA: TGTGCCAGCAGTTTATCGGTTACAGGGGGCGCCTACAATGAGCAGTTCTTC; CDR3 protein: CASSLSVTGGAYNEQFF
D gene: .; J gene: TRBJ1-1; V gene: TRBV7-2; clone size: .; CDR3 DNA: TGTGCCAGCAGCTTATCTGGGGCGGTGGGCACTGAAGCTTTCTTT; CDR3 protein: CASSLSGAVGTEAFF